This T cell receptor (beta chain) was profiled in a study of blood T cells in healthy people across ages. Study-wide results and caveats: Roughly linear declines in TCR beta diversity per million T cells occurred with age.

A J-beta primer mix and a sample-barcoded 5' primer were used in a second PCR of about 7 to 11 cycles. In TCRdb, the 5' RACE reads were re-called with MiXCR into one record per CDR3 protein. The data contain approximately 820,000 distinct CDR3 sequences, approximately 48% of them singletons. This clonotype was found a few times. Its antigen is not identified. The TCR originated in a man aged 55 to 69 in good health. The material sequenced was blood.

The CDR3 loop reads CASRPHDRGKDNEQFF. CDR3 in DNA: TGTGCCAGCAGACCTCACGACAGGGGTAAAGACAATGAGCAGTTCTTC. V gene TRBV6-6 combines with J gene TRBJ2-1; 8 positions match TRBD1. V trimming: 6 bases; J trimming: 5 bases; junction bases outside the gene matches: 12. CDR1 and CDR2 from the germline V gene are MNHNY and SVGAGI (reference sequence). The CDR3 length is 16 residues.